The text below deals with one T cell receptor (beta chain). Its specificity is unknown. The data stem from a study of cytomegalovirus exposure and HLA in healthy donors. Study context: Drawn from HLA-typed donors, about 85 million unique TCRs were held in an early data release.

Study findings and constraints: According to a later analysis, donors in an Asian-associated ancestry cluster reportedly had fewer N-insertions than the 666-donor mean.

The primer mix had 60 Vbeta and 13 Jbeta primers. TCRdb's copy holds only in-frame clones and misses some; the assay was immunoSEQ multiplex PCR. This table holds roughly 190,000 clones. The donors comprised healthy bone marrow donors. Germline loops: CDR1 MNHEY, CDR2 SMNVEV (reference sequence). V was trimmed by 3 bases and J by 8 bases, leaving 13 bases between them. There are 14 residues in the CDR3. What was sequenced was PBMCs. V and J are TRBV27 and TRBJ1-4, with a tentative D call TRBD1 (5 bases). The receptor was derived from a woman under 30 in good health and CMV-seropositive. The CDR3 coding sequence is TGTGCCAGCAGTTTTTTCGGGGGGAAGGAAAAACTGTTTTTT. Translation gives CASSFFGGKEKLFF.